This TCR beta chain was sequenced for a study of cytomegalovirus exposure and HLA in healthy donors. Among the donors, all were healthy bone marrow donors. It was with 60 Vbeta and 13 Jbeta primers that the PCR ran. Only in-frame clones appear in the TCRdb table, and some are missing; sequencing was by immunoSEQ multiplex PCR. The table lists 200,000 to 300,000 clones, just under 85% of them singletons, with 2% in the top ten. Regarding the study as a whole: Most subjects had HLA-A and HLA-B alleles reportedly predicted accurately by TCR beta sequences. Cytomegalovirus status was reportedly diagnosed by the classifier with high sensitivity and specificity.

Concerning this clone itself: The antigen is not known.

J lost 0 bases, V lost 4 bases, and 12 bases had no gene match. The CDR3 extends over 17 amino acids. CDR1 is MNHEY and CDR2 is SMNVEV in the germline V gene (reference sequence). The receptor was derived from a woman aged 35 to 49 in good health and CMV-seropositive. Material for sequencing was PBMCs. The chain uses TRBV27 and TRBJ2-7; TRBD2 matches 7 bases. This chain's CDR3 is CASSWGWRASGSYEQYF. The CDR3 DNA is TGTGCCAGCAGTTGGGGGTGGCGGGCTAGCGGCTCCTACGAGCAGTACTTC.